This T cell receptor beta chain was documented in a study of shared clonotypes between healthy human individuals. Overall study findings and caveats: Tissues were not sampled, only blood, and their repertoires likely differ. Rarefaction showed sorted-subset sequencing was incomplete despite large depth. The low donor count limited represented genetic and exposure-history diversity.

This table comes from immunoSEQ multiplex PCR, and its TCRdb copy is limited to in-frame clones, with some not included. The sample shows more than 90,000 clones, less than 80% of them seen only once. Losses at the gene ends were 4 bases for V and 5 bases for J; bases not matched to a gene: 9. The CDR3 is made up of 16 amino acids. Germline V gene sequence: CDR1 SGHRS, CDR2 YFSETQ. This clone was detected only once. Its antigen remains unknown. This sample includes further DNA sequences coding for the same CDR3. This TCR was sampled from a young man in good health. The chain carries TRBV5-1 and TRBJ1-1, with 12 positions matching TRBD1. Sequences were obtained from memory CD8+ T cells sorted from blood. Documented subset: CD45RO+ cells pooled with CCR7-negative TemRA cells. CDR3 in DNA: TGCGCCAGCAGCCCCGGGACAGGGGGCGCGGGGACTGAAGCTTTCTTT. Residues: CASSPGTGGAGTEAFF.